These 19 T cell receptor beta chains were all obtained from the same sample, sequenced in a study of identical twins. TCRdb re-called the 5' RACE reads with MiXCR, one entry per CDR3 protein. In the table there are 690,000 or so distinct CDR3 sequences, approximately 6% of which are singletons. What was sequenced was naive T cells sorted from blood. The receptor source for this set is a man younger than 35 in good health.

The chain recombines TRBV4-3 with TRBJ1-1, with TRBD1 identical over 9 bases. From germline, CDR1 is LGHNA and CDR2 YSLEER. The CDR3 length is 14 residues. V was pared by 3 bases and J by 4 bases, with 3 bases of the junction left unmatched. CDR3 nucleotide sequence: TGCGCCAGCAGCCATACGACAGGGGGCACTGAAGCTTTCTTT. This codes for CASSHTTGGTEAFF.

A few counts support this clonotype. The chain recombines TRBV6-1 with TRBJ2-1, with TRBD2 matching over 14 bases. The germline V gene encodes CDR1 MNHNS and CDR2 SASEGT. The ends lost 6 bases at V and 11 bases at J; junction bases unmatched: 12. The CDR3 runs to 16 residues. The CDR3 region is CASSRITGTSGSQQFF. The CDR3 DNA sequence: TGTGCCAGCAGCCGTATAACCGGGACTAGCGGGAGCCAGCAGTTCTTC.

At least ten counts were recorded for this clonotype. V usage is TRBV9 and J usage is TRBJ2-7, with D unresolved. V was clipped by 0 bases and J by 6 bases, with 16 bases between them. The CDR3 consists of 15 residues. Germline assignment: CDR1 SGDLS and CDR2 YYNGEE. The CDR3 sequence is CASSVDPNTSSEQYF. CDR3 coding DNA: TGTGCCAGCAGCGTAGACCCCAACACCAGCAGCGAGCAGTACTTC.

This clonotype occurred a few times. V gene TRBV25-1 combines with J gene TRBJ1-1; weak D call: TRBD1 (6 bases). With 2 bases removed from V and 5 bases from J, the gap between germline ends came to 9 bases. This CDR3 is 13 amino acids long. The germline V gene encodes CDR1 MGHDK and CDR2 SYGVNS. CDR3 DNA sequence: TGTGCCAGCAGTGAAGGGGGCCGAACTGAAGCTTTCTTT. Its protein is CASSEGGRTEAFF.

The table lists this clonotype with a few counts. The V gene is TRBV20-1, the J gene TRBJ1-1, with TRBD1 matching 8 bases. The CDR3 loop spans 13 amino acids. Germline-derived CDR1 and CDR2 are DFQATT and SNEGSKA (reference sequence). The CDR3 nucleotides read TGCGGCCTCCACAGGGGGACGAACACTGAAGCTTTCTTT. Translation gives CGLHRGTNTEAFF.

In its sample, this clonotype was seen a few times. The rearrangement uses TRBV5-1 and TRBJ2-5; maybe TRBD1 (5 bases). Germline lookup yields CDR1 SGHRS and CDR2 YFSETQ. V shed 0 bases and J shed 2 bases, with 11 bases lying between them. The CDR3 extends over 15 amino acids. CDR3 coding DNA: TGCGCCAGCAGCTTGGCGGCAGGGTGGCAAGAGACCCAGTACTTC. The encoded protein is CASSLAAGWQETQYF.

This clonotype was counted many times. The chain is built from TRBV5-1 and TRBJ1-6; 8 bases agree with TRBD1. The CDR3 loop spans 14 amino acids. Trimming cost V 4 bases and J 7 bases; bases outside gene matches: 4. CDR1 is SGHRS, CDR2 YFSETQ, per germline. DNA for the CDR3: TGCGCCAGCAGCCCGACAGGGGCAAATTCACCCCTCCACTTT. It translates to CASSPTGANSPLHF.

The CDR3, as DNA: TGCGCCAGCAGCACACGGACTAGGAATGGGGAGCAGTTCTTC. Translating it yields CASSTRTRNGEQFF. V usage is TRBV5-1 and J usage is TRBJ2-1, with 7 positions matching TRBD2. After removal of 4 bases from V and 10 bases from J, the junction contained 11 bases not matched to a gene. Germline loops: CDR1 SGHRS, CDR2 YFSETQ. The length of the CDR3 is 14 residues.

At least ten counts were recorded for this clonotype. The chain joins TRBV28 to TRBJ1-5, with D hard to call. The CDR3 totals 12 residues. The germline gives CDR1 MDHEN, CDR2 SYDVKM. Between the trimmed V and J ends, which lost 2 bases and 7 bases, there was a span of 6 bases. The CDR3 is CASSLKGQPQHF. CDR3 in DNA: TGTGCCAGCAGTTTAAAGGGCCAGCCCCAGCATTTT.

This clonotype was observed many times. The chain uses TRBV27 and TRBJ2-5; 8 nucleotides align to TRBD1. CDR1 MNHEY and CDR2 SMNVEV come from the germline V gene (reference sequence). The CDR3 is made up of 14 amino acids. V lost 6 bases, J lost 6 bases, and 9 bases stayed unmatched. The CDR3 DNA reads as TGTGCCAGCAGACTTGCAGGGGGCGCGAAGACCCAGTACTTC. Translating gives CASRLAGGAKTQYF.

A note on this clonotype: Because it lacks the conserved phenylalanine or tryptophan at the end, this CDR3 is likely a read error. The chain has TRBV6-1 and TRBJ1-2, with D maybe TRBD1 (5 bases). Looked up from germline, CDR1 is MNHNS and CDR2 is SASEGT. Trimming pared 8 bases from V and 4 bases from J, leaving 14 bases between. This CDR3 contains 13 residues. CDR3 in amino acids: CASLPGVGYGYTI. The CDR3 nucleotides read TGTGCCAGCCTCCCGGGGGTCGGCTATGGCTACACCATC.

This clonotype was seen ten or more times. V usage is TRBV7-2 and J usage is TRBJ1-1; 7 bases line up with TRBD1. Germline values: CDR1 SGHTA, CDR2 FQGNSA. The CDR3 is 13 amino acids. V was clipped by 5 bases and J by 6 bases; unmatched bases: 6. Here the CDR3 reads CASSPRGSAEAFF. CDR3 DNA sequence: TGTGCCAGCAGCCCCAGGGGGTCCGCTGAAGCTTTCTTT.

The genes are TRBV12-3 or TRBV12-4 and TRBJ1-3; D is uncertain. There are 17 residues in the CDR3. The V and J ends lost 4 bases and 0 bases respectively, with 16 bases between them. In DNA form, the CDR3 reads TGTGCCAGCAGTTCCATCCGGGCATCCCGCTCTGGAAACACCATATATTTT. Its translation: CASSSIRASRSGNTIYF.

The chain carries TRBV5-1 and TRBJ1-1, with 9 positions matching TRBD1. CDR1 is SGHRS, CDR2 YFSETQ, per germline. J gave up 8 bases and V 2 bases, and 4 bases lay outside the gene matches. The CDR3 is made up of 13 amino acids. CDR3 protein: CASSFRQGDEAFF. CDR3 bases: TGCGCCAGCAGCTTCAGACAGGGGGACGAAGCTTTCTTT.

There are many counts of this clonotype. V usage is TRBV10-2 and J usage is TRBJ2-7; D may be TRBD1 or TRBD2 (6 bases each). Trimming removed 8 bases from V and 3 bases from J, with 17 bases in between. Germline CDR1 reads WSHSY; CDR2 reads SAAADI. The CDR3 has 14 amino acids. The CDR3 nucleotides are TGCGCCAGCGGCGAAGGGGGGAACATCTACGAGCAGTACGTC. It encodes CASGEGGNIYEQYV.

At least ten counts were recorded for this clonotype. This chain links TRBV12-3 or TRBV12-4 with TRBJ2-7, with 7 bases that match TRBD1. The CDR3 runs to 15 residues. V dropped 1 base and J dropped 1; count of bases not matched to a gene: 4. DNA of the CDR3: TGTGCCAGCAGTTTAGGAGGGGACAGTTCCTACGAGCAGTACGTC. Its translation: CASSLGGDSSYEQYV.

This clonotype was observed at least ten times. The chain employs TRBV7-9 and TRBJ2-7; 7 nucleotides align to TRBD1. Germline trimming cut 5 bases from V and 2 bases from J; bases unmatched to any gene: 9. CDR1 SEHNR and CDR2 FQNEAQ come from the germline V gene (reference sequence). The CDR3 is 15 residues long. Written as DNA, the CDR3 is TGTGCCAGCAGCGGGGACACAGGGGCAGCCTACGAGCAGTACTTC. It encodes CASSGDTGAAYEQYF.

In DNA form, the CDR3 reads TGTGCCAGCTCCTGGAGGGGGAGGGGCACAGATACGCAGTATTTT. It specifies CASSWRGRGTDTQYF. The chain uses TRBV27 and TRBJ2-3; D possibly corresponds to TRBD2 (7 bases). Trimming took off 8 bases at V and 1 base at J, with 16 bases between the two ends. The CDR3 is 15 residues long. The germline V gene has CDR1 MNHEY and CDR2 SMNVEV (reference sequence).

This clonotype was seen many times. The rearrangement links TRBV9 to TRBJ2-2; no clear D. CDR3 length: 12 amino acids. Germline values: CDR1 SGDLS, CDR2 YYNGEE. V was cut by 0 bases and J by 3 bases, with 0 bases left in between. DNA for the CDR3: TGTGCCAGCAGCGTAGACACCGGGGAGCTGTTTTTT. Its translation: CASSVDTGELFF.